The rows below give T cell receptor beta chains drawn from one sample of a study of brain T cells in children with intractable seizures. The assay was immunoSEQ multiplex PCR, and TCRdb's table has in-frame clones only and misses some. The sample has under 4,000 clones, around 70% seen once. Here the sequenced sample was resected brain tissue, taken at surgery. Receptor source: a girl under 10 years old with Rasmussen encephalitis and intractable seizures. Both conserved end residues are part of each CDR3. The D gene is left open where the match is weak. Size tells how often a clone was seen (once, few, many) or the class of an expanded clone, and some rows leave it out.

v_call,clone_size,j_call,d_call,cdr3_aa,cdr3_nt
TRBV5-4,NA,TRBJ2-7,TRBD2,CASSTSGGAYEQYF,TGTGCCAGCAGCACTAGCGGGGGGGCCTACGAGCAGTACTTC
TRBV7-3,NA,TRBJ2-7,NA,CASSPRREQYF,TGTGCCAGCAGCCCCCGCCGGGAGCAGTACTTC
TRBV9,few,TRBJ2-3,NA,CASSVGTSTDTQYF,TGTGCCAGCAGCGTAGGGACTAGCACAGATACGCAGTATTTT
TRBV11-3,NA,TRBJ1-4,NA,CASSPTGLNEKLFF,TGTGCCAGCAGCCCCACAGGGCTTAATGAAAAACTGTTTTTT
TRBV25-1,NA,TRBJ2-1,NA,CASRKKGSSYNEQFF,TGTGCCAGCAGGAAAAAAGGAAGCTCCTACAATGAGCAGTTCTTC
TRBV28,NA,TRBJ2-7,NA,CASRQSQSGLGISYEQYF,TGTGCCAGCAGACAAAGCCAGAGTGGCCTTGGGATTTCTTACGAGCAGTACTTC
TRBV6-5,NA,TRBJ2-7,TRBD1,CASSSGQDLYEQYF,TGTGCCAGCAGCTCGGGACAGGATCTCTACGAGCAGTACTTC
TRBV7-8,once,TRBJ2-7,TRBD2,CASSSGLAGGEQYF,TGTGCCAGCAGCTCCGGACTAGCGGGAGGTGAGCAGTACTTC
TRBV27,NA,TRBJ2-1,TRBD2,CASSLYLGLAGSKGNEQFF,TGTGCCAGCAGTTTATATCTAGGGCTAGCGGGATCAAAAGGCAATGAGCAGTTCTTC
TRBV7-9,NA,TRBJ2-3,NA,CASSSGLGADTQYF,TGTGCCAGCAGCTCGGGGCTCGGCGCAGATACGCAGTATTTT
TRBV9,NA,TRBJ2-1,TRBD1,CASSQGGPRDEQFF,TGTGCCAGCAGCCAAGGGGGCCCTAGAGATGAGCAGTTCTTC
TRBV6-5,NA,TRBJ1-2,NA,CASSYRRVYYGYTF,TGTGCCAGCAGTTACCGTAGGGTCTACTATGGCTACACCTTC
TRBV3-1/TRBV3-2,NA,TRBJ1-3,NA,CASSQAEDSGNTIYF,TGTGCCAGCAGCCAAGCCGAGGACTCTGGAAACACCATATATTTT
TRBV9,NA,TRBJ2-3,NA,CASSVGGLVSTDTQYF,TGTGCCAGCAGCGTAGGGGGACTTGTAAGCACAGATACGCAGTATTTT
TRBV7-9,NA,TRBJ2-3,TRBD2,CASSKTSGGAVGTDTQYF,TGTGCCAGCAGCAAGACTAGCGGGGGGGCCGTCGGCACAGATACGCAGTATTTT
TRBV7-9,NA,TRBJ1-5,NA,CASSLDGTENQPQHF,TGTGCCAGCAGCTTAGATGGGACGGAAAATCAGCCCCAGCATTTT
TRBV21-1,NA,TRBJ2-1,NA,CASKTGLAGGPTHNEQFF,TGTGCCAGTAAAACTGGACTAGCGGGAGGACCTACCCACAATGAGCAGTTCTTC
TRBV18,NA,TRBJ1-5,NA,CASSPQGGNQPQHF,TGTGCCAGCTCACCACAGGGAGGTAATCAGCCCCAGCATTTT
TRBV24-1,once,TRBJ1-2,NA,CAPSRGYTF,TGTGCCCCCTCCCGAGGCTACACCTTC
TRBV6-5,few,TRBJ1-1,TRBD1,CASRGQEALYTEAFF,TGTGCCAGCAGGGGACAGGAGGCCTTATACACTGAAGCTTTCTTT
TRBV14,large,TRBJ2-7,NA,CASSLASYEQYF,TGTGCCAGCAGCCTGGCTTCCTACGAGCAGTACTTC
TRBV20-1,NA,TRBJ2-3,NA,CSASPRTFDSTDTQYF,TGCAGTGCTAGTCCCCGGACTTTTGATAGCACAGATACGCAGTATTTT
TRBV19,few,TRBJ2-7,NA,CASSMTGITYEQYF,TGTGCCAGTAGTATGACAGGTATTACCTACGAGCAGTACTTC
TRBV20-1,once,TRBJ1-1,NA,CSAGYGTEAFF,TGCAGTGCGGGATACGGCACTGAAGCTTTCTTT
TRBV27,NA,TRBJ2-1,NA,CASSLGWYNEQFF,TGTGCCAGCAGTTTAGGGTGGTACAATGAGCAGTTCTTC
TRBV2,medium-sized,TRBJ1-5,NA,CASGDRFNQPQHF,TGTGCCAGCGGAGACAGGTTCAATCAGCCCCAGCATTTT
TRBV7-6,NA,TRBJ2-6,NA,CASSLAAHTPGSGANVLTF,TGTGCCAGCAGCTTAGCGGCCCACACCCCAGGCTCTGGGGCCAACGTCCTGACTTTC
TRBV5-4,NA,TRBJ2-7,NA,CASSLGGQTYEQYF,TGTGCCAGCAGCTTGGGAGGACAAACCTACGAGCAGTACTTC
TRBV6-6,NA,TRBJ2-7,TRBD2,CASRASGGAGTYEQYF,TGTGCCAGCAGGGCTAGCGGGGGGGCCGGAACCTACGAGCAGTACTTC
TRBV9,NA,TRBJ1-2,NA,CASSTRYGYTF,TGTGCCAGCAGCACCCGCTACGGCTACACCTTC
TRBV27,NA,TRBJ1-1,NA,CASSLYRAGTEAFF,TGTGCCAGCAGTTTATACAGGGCGGGAACTGAAGCTTTCTTT
TRBV25-1,few,TRBJ2-7,TRBD1,CASSDRDRDYEQYF,TGTGCCAGCAGTGACCGGGACAGGGACTACGAGCAGTACTTC
TRBV9,NA,TRBJ1-2,NA,CASSSPNRELEGYTF,TGTGCCAGCAGCAGCCCAAACAGGGAGCTAGAGGGCTACACCTTC
TRBV13,NA,TRBJ2-3,NA,CATSRDSKSDTQYF,TGTGCCACAAGCCGGGACTCCAAGTCAGATACGCAGTATTTT
TRBV2,NA,TRBJ1-1,NA,CASTNPDSLNTEAFF,TGTGCCAGCACTAACCCTGACAGTCTGAACACTGAAGCTTTCTTT
TRBV7-8,NA,TRBJ1-2,NA,CASSSDRDGYTF,TGTGCCAGCAGCTCCGACCGGGATGGCTACACCTTC
TRBV3-1/TRBV3-2,few,TRBJ2-7,NA,CASSPYEQYF,TGTGCCAGCAGCCCTTACGAGCAGTACTTC
TRBV28,few,TRBJ1-1,TRBD1,CASSNRGTIEAFF,TGTGCCAGCAGTAACAGGGGTACCATAGAAGCTTTCTTT
TRBV5-4,medium-sized,TRBJ2-1,TRBD2,CASSFFGGVDEQFF,TGTGCCAGCAGCTTCTTCGGGGGGGTCGATGAGCAGTTCTTC
TRBV27,NA,TRBJ1-1,NA,CASKTGEYLNTEAFF,TGTGCCAGCAAGACGGGGGAGTACCTGAACACTGAAGCTTTCTTT
TRBV7-3,NA,TRBJ2-3,TRBD2,CASSLTGGRVDTQYF,TGTGCCAGCAGCTTAACCGGCGGGAGGGTAGATACGCAGTATTTT
TRBV29-1,NA,TRBJ1-1,NA,CSVEDGMNTEAFF,TGCAGCGTTGAGGACGGCATGAACACTGAAGCTTTCTTT
TRBV11-1,once,TRBJ1-2,TRBD1,CASSPTGVGYGYTF,TGTGCCAGCAGCCCGACAGGGGTAGGCTATGGCTACACCTTC
TRBV4-1,NA,TRBJ2-3,TRBD2,CASSQGAGVVGTDTQYF,TGCGCCAGCAGCCAAGGTGCGGGGGTAGTGGGCACAGATACGCAGTATTTT
TRBV7-9,NA,TRBJ2-7,NA,CASSLLQWDEQYF,TGTGCCAGCAGCCTACTACAGTGGGACGAGCAGTACTTC